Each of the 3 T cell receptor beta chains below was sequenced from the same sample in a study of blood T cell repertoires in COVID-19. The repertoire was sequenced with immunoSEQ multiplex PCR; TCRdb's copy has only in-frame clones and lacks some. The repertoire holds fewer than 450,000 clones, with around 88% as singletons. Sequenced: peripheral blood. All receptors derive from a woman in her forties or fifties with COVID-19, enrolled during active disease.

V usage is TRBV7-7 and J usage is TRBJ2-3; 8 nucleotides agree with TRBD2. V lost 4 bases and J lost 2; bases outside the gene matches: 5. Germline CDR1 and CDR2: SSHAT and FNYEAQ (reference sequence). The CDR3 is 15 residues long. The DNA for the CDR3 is TGTGCCAGCAGCTATCGGGGGGGGGCCACAGATACGCAGTATTTT. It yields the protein CASSYRGGATDTQYF.

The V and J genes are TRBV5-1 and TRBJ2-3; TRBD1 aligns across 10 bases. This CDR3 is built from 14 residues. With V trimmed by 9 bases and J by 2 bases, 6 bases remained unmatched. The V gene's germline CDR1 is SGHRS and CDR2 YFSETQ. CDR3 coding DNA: TGCGCCACCCGGACAGGGGGAAACACAGATACGCAGTATTTT. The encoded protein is CATRTGGNTDTQYF.

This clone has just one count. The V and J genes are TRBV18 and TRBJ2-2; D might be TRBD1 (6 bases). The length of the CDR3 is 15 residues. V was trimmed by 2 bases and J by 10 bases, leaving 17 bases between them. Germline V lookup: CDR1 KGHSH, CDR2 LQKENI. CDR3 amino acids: CASSPSADRPEELFF. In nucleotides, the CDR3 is TGTGCCAGCTCACCATCGGCGGACAGACCTGAGGAGCTGTTTTTT. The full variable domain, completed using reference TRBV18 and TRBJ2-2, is NAGVMQNPRHLVRRRGQEARLRCSPMKGHSHVYWYRQLPEEGLKFMVYLQKENIIDESGMPKERFSAEFPKEGPSILRIQQVVRGDSAAYFCASSPSADRPEELFFGEGSRLTVL.